Listed below are T cell receptor beta chains from one sample, sequenced in a study of T-cell memory formation after mild COVID-19. MiXCR, applied by TCRdb to the 5' RACE reads, yields one record per CDR3 protein. This sample has 300,000 to 350,000 distinct CDR3 sequences; roughly 13% occur once, and the top ten carry roughly a fifth. The sequenced sample was PBMCs or a T cell subset sorted from them (not recorded which). These receptors all stem from a man aged 18 to 30 who had mild COVID-19 (a few samples of this study predate the infection). Cell type and time point are not known. CDR3s include the opening cysteine and the closing phenylalanine or tryptophan. Fields, in order: D gene, clone size, CDR3 length, V gene, J gene, CDR3 protein, CDR3 DNA. D genes are given only for firm matches. Clone sizes are given selectively: once, few, many, or a class where the clone is expanded.

.	.	15	TRBV2	TRBJ1-2	CASIPARGINYGYTF	TGTGCCAGCATTCCAGCCCGGGGGATCAACTATGGCTACACCTTC
.	few	14	TRBV7-2	TRBJ2-3	CASSSWTRSDTQYF	TGTGCCAGCAGCTCCTGGACTCGATCAGATACGCAGTATTTT
.	.	13	TRBV6-5	TRBJ1-6	CASSSSINSPLHF	TGTGCCAGCAGTTCCAGCATTAATTCACCCCTCCACTTT
.	.	15	TRBV4-1	TRBJ1-2	CASSQVGAYDYGYTF	TGCGCCAGCAGCCAAGTAGGGGCTTATGACTATGGCTACACCTTC
.	.	14	TRBV19	TRBJ1-2	CASSIRREIAGYTF	TGTGCCAGTAGTATCCGCAGGGAAATCGCCGGCTACACCTTC
TRBD1	.	16	TRBV5-6	TRBJ2-3	CASSSWADRGRNTQYF	TGTGCCAGCAGCTCTTGGGCGGACAGGGGGCGAAATACGCAGTATTTT
.	few	16	TRBV2	TRBJ2-3	CASRESLASRTDTQYF	TGTGCCAGCAGGGAAAGCTTAGCGTCCCGCACAGATACGCAGTATTTT
.	.	16	TRBV5-1	TRBJ2-3	CASSLGLQRSTDTQYF	TGCGCCAGCAGCTTGGGCCTGCAGCGTAGCACAGATACGCAGTATTTT
.	.	16	TRBV7-2	TRBJ2-1	CASSLGGGGHYNEQFF	TGTGCCAGCAGCTTAGGCGGCGGGGGCCATTACAATGAGCAGTTCTTC
TRBD1	few	16	TRBV28	TRBJ1-5	CASSPTGQGMWQPQHF	TGTGCCAGCAGTCCGACAGGACAGGGGATGTGGCAGCCCCAGCATTTT
.	few	15	TRBV2	TRBJ2-2	CASTPEIANTGELFF	TGTGCCAGCACCCCAGAGATCGCGAACACCGGGGAGCTGTTTTTT
.	few	13	TRBV7-9	TRBJ2-1	CASSLGWSDEQFF	TGTGCCAGCAGCTTAGGATGGTCGGATGAGCAGTTCTTC
.	.	13	TRBV28	TRBJ2-5	CASSYAGWETQYF	TGTGCCAGCAGTTACGCAGGGTGGGAGACCCAGTACTTC
.	.	14	TRBV6-2/TRBV6-3	TRBJ1-1	CASKPAERNTEAFF	TGTGCCAGCAAACCCGCGGAGAGGAACACTGAAGCTTTCTTT
TRBD1	many	16	TRBV5-1	TRBJ1-2	CASSSVGQALNYGYTF	TGCGCCAGCAGCTCGGTAGGACAGGCCCTTAACTATGGCTACACCTTC
.	.	12	TRBV29-1	TRBJ2-3	CSAGQRTDTQYF	TGCAGCGCCGGACAGCGCACAGATACGCAGTATTTT
.	few	16	TRBV7-9	TRBJ1-3	CASSLNPRVAGNTIYF	TGTGCCAGCAGCTTGAACCCCAGGGTCGCTGGAAACACCATATATTTT
.	.	10	TRBV11-2	TRBJ2-7	CASSFGEQYF	TGTGCCAGCAGCTTCGGCGAGCAGTACTTC
.	.	14	TRBV7-9	TRBJ2-3	CASSPPMGTDTQYF	TGTGCCAGCAGCCCACCCATGGGGACAGATACGCAGTATTTT
.	many	14	TRBV11-2	TRBJ2-5	CASSLELMQETQYF	TGTGCCAGCAGCTTGGAACTTATGCAAGAGACCCAGTACTTC
TRBD1	.	13	TRBV28	TRBJ2-1	CATRTGAYNEQFF	TGTGCCACCCGGACAGGGGCCTACAATGAGCAGTTCTTC
TRBD2	few	21	TRBV27	TRBJ2-3	CASSSPSGASGGISSTDTQYF	TGTGCCAGCAGTTCCCCGTCGGGGGCGAGCGGGGGGATTAGTAGCACAGATACGCAGTATTTT
.	many	14	TRBV5-1	TRBJ1-2	CASSLYWGSNGYTF	TGCGCCAGCAGCTTGTACTGGGGGTCGAACGGCTACACCTTC
TRBD1	few	17	TRBV12-3/TRBV12-4	TRBJ2-2	CASRLRTGPLDTGELFF	TGTGCCAGCAGACTACGGACAGGACCGTTGGACACCGGGGAGCTGTTTTTT
.	.	14	TRBV7-9	TRBJ2-1	CASSFFGANNEQFF	TGTGCCAGCAGCTTTTTTGGAGCCAACAATGAGCAGTTCTTC
.	.	13	TRBV27	TRBJ1-5	CATSGGANQPQHF	TGTGCCACCTCGGGGGGAGCTAATCAGCCCCAGCATTTT
.	once	13	TRBV9	TRBJ2-3	CASSVAVDGTQYF	TGTGCCAGCAGCGTAGCCGTTGACGGTACGCAGTATTTT
.	few	14	TRBV5-1	TRBJ2-3	CASSLDGERDTQYF	TGCGCCAGCAGCTTGGATGGGGAGCGGGATACGCAGTATTTT